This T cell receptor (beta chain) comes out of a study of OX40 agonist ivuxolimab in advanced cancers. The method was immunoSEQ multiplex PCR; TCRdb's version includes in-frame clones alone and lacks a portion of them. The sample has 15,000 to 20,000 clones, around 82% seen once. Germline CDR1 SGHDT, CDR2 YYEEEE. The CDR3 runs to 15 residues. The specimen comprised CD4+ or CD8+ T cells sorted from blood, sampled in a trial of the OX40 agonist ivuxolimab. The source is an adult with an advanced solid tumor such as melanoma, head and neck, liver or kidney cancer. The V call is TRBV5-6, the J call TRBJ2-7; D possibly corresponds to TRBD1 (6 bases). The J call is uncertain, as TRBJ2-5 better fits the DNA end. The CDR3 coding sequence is TGTGCCAGCAGCCATGACAGGTATCCTGGGGAGACCCAGTACTTC. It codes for CASSHDRYPGETQYF.